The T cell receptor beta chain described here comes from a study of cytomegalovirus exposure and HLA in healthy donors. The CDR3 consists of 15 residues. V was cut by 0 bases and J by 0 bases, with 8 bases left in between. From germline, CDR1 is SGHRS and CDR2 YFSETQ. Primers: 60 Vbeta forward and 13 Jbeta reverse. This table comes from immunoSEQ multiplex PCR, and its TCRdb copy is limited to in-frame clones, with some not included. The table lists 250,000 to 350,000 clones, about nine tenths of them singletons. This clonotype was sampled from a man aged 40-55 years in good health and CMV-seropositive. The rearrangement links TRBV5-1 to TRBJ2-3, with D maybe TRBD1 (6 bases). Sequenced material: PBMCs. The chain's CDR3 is CASSLGGQSTDTQYF. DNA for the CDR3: TGCGCCAGCAGCTTGGGGGGACAAAGCACAGATACGCAGTATTTT.